One and the same sample provided the 21 T cell receptor beta chains below, sequenced in a study of blood T cells in healthy people across ages. PCR was performed a second time for roughly 7 to 12 cycles using a sample-barcoded 5' primer and a J-beta primer mix. TCRdb re-derived calls from the 5' RACE reads in MiXCR, one entry per CDR3 protein. The sample has more than 800,000 distinct CDR3 sequences, over 35% seen once; the top ten hold approximately 17%. The sample consisted of blood. The receptors originated from a woman aged 60-70 years in good health.

V and J are TRBV12-3 or TRBV12-4 and TRBJ1-5; D is possibly TRBD1 (5 bases). Trimming stripped 5 bases from V and 3 bases from J, with 11 bases between. The CDR3 spans 14 residues. CDR3 DNA: TGTGCCAGCAGTACAAGACAGACCAATCAGCCCCAGCATTTT. Protein product: CASSTRQTNQPQHF.

The V and J genes are TRBV20-1 and TRBJ2-1; TRBD2 aligns across 10 bases. The germline CDR1 and CDR2 sequences are DFQATT and SNEGSKA (reference sequence). CDR3 length: 14 amino acids. V was pared by 6 bases and J by 6 bases, with 8 bases of the junction left unmatched. Here the CDR3 reads CSASRLAGSNEQFF. As DNA, the CDR3 is TGCAGTGCCAGCCGACTAGCGGGCTCCAATGAGCAGTTCTTC.

J is TRBJ1-2 and V is TRBV29-1; weak D call: TRBD1 (6 bases). The CDR3 has 13 residues. The germline V gene has CDR1 SQVTM and CDR2 ANQGSEA. V lost 7 bases, J lost 6 bases, and 18 bases lay in between. The CDR3 DNA follows: TGCAGCGGTGCGTCAGGCTGGACAGATGGCTACACCTTC. It specifies CSGASGWTDGYTF.

The chain employs TRBV10-3 and TRBJ2-3; D is unclear. Trimming removed 3 bases at V and 3 bases at J, with 7 bases between. Germline loops: CDR1 ENHRY, CDR2 SYGVKD. CDR3 size: 13 residues. Here the CDR3 DNA reads TGTGCCATCAGTGATCCGGTTACAGATACGCAGTATTTT. Translation: CAISDPVTDTQYF.

The gene calls are TRBV13 and TRBJ2-7; 12 positions match TRBD2. V gave up 0 bases and J gave up 4 bases; unmatched junction bases: 7. The CDR3 is 17 residues long. Germline CDR1 reads PRHDT; CDR2 reads FYEKMQ (reference sequence). The CDR3 region is CASSLGTSGSSRYEQYF. CDR3 coding DNA: TGTGCCAGCAGCTTAGGGACTAGCGGGAGTTCAAGGTACGAGCAGTACTTC.

This rearrangement joins TRBV27 to TRBJ2-7, with TRBD1 identical over 10 bases. J gave up 5 bases and V 8 bases, and 6 bases lay outside the gene matches. The CDR3 has 13 amino acids. Germline V gene lookup returns CDR1 MNHEY and CDR2 SMNVEV (reference sequence). In DNA, the CDR3 is TGTGCCAGCCGTGACAGGGGGCGGGACGAGCAGTACTTC. Its translation: CASRDRGRDEQYF.

This clonotype was observed at least ten times. This chain's CDR3 is CASSLGSNPGELFF. The CDR3 DNA is TGTGCCAGCAGTTTAGGGAGTAATCCCGGGGAGCTGTTTTTT. The chain couples TRBV27 to TRBJ2-2, with D possibly matching TRBD2 (5 bases). The CDR3 spans 14 residues. The V gene lost 2 bases and the J gene lost 6 bases, with 10 bases spanning the gap. Germline values: CDR1 MNHEY, CDR2 SMNVEV (reference sequence).

This clonotype was detected a few times. The chain combines TRBV29-1 with TRBJ2-3; a weak D match, TRBD2 (6 bases). Germline V lookup: CDR1 SQVTM, CDR2 ANQGSEA. The CDR3 totals 14 residues. V was cut by 5 bases and J by 2 bases, with 14 bases left in between. This CDR3 reads CSVLGTVLTDTQYF. CDR3 bases: TGCAGCGTTCTAGGGACTGTACTCACAGATACGCAGTATTTT.

The chain couples TRBV20-1 to TRBJ2-5, with D tentatively TRBD1 (6 bases). Germline loops: CDR1 DFQATT, CDR2 SNEGSKA (reference sequence). The CDR3 is 11 residues long. DNA of the CDR3: TGCAGCTACAGGGTGGGGGAGACCCAGTACTTC. Translated: CSYRVGETQYF.

A few counts support this clonotype. V is TRBV5-1 and J is TRBJ1-1, with a possible D match to TRBD1 (5 bases). The CDR3 consists of 13 residues. Germline values: CDR1 SGHRS, CDR2 YFSETQ. V was trimmed by 4 bases and J by 3 bases, leaving 10 bases between them. The CDR3 sequence: CASSPGPYTEAFF. CDR3 coding DNA: TGCGCCAGCAGCCCGGGGCCGTACACTGAAGCTTTCTTT.

The CDR3 is CASSLTGGGNEKLFF. DNA of the CDR3: TGTGCCAGCAGCCTCACAGGGGGTGGTAATGAAAAACTGTTTTTT. The chain is built from TRBV7-9 and TRBJ1-4; 8 bases map to TRBD1. V gave up 5 bases and J gave up 4 bases; unmatched junction bases: 6. The CDR3 contains 15 residues. The germline CDR1 and CDR2 sequences are SEHNR and FQNEAQ (reference sequence).

This chain joins TRBV4-2 and TRBJ2-5; weak D call: TRBD2 (5 bases). The CDR3 is made up of 21 amino acids. Germline CDR1 reads LGHNA; CDR2 reads YNFKEQ. The germline V and J ends were trimmed by 4 bases and 1 base, with 31 bases remaining between them. CDR3 in amino acids: CASSLSYGRLPDESTQETQYF. The CDR3 nucleotides are TGTGCCAGCAGCCTGAGCTATGGGAGACTCCCAGATGAATCGACCCAAGAGACCCAGTACTTC.

The V call is TRBV30, the J call TRBJ2-7, with 11 bases fitting TRBD2. Trimming took 5 bases from V and 4 from J; bases not matched to a gene: 7. Germline V gene data show CDR1 as GTSNPN and CDR2 as SVGIG (reference sequence). CDR3 size: 14 residues. CDR3 sequence reads: CAWPSSGRPYEQYF. CDR3 coding DNA: TGTGCCTGGCCTTCTAGCGGGAGGCCTTACGAGCAGTACTTC.

The chain is built from TRBV5-1 and TRBJ2-1; 11 bases fit TRBD2. CDR3 length: 16 residues. Germline CDR1 reads SGHRS; CDR2 reads YFSETQ. The junction had 7 bases not matched to a gene; V was cut back by 4 bases and J by 4 bases. The CDR3 spells CASSRTVAGGYNEQFF. Here the CDR3 DNA reads TGCGCCAGCAGCCGCACCGTAGCGGGGGGGTACAATGAGCAGTTCTTC.

The CDR3 reads CASTRGGGTEAFF. For the CDR3, the DNA is TGCGCCAGCACCCGGGGAGGGGGGACTGAAGCTTTCTTT. The V and J genes are TRBV5-1 and TRBJ1-1; tentative D call: TRBD1 (6 bases). V dropped 6 bases and J dropped 5 bases, with 14 bases sitting between them. Germline CDR1 and CDR2: SGHRS and YFSETQ. The CDR3 totals 13 residues.

The V gene is TRBV2, the J gene TRBJ1-2; TRBD1 matches at 9 bases. The CDR3 is 12 amino acids. CDR1 SNHLY and CDR2 FYNNEI come from the germline V gene. Trimming removed 4 bases from V and 8 bases from J; junction bases left unmatched: 2. CDR3 bases: TGTGCCAGCAGTGGGGACAGGGTAGGCTACACCTTC. Translating gives CASSGDRVGYTF.

This clonotype appeared a few times. The rearrangement joins TRBV2 to TRBJ2-5; 9 bases are a match to TRBD2. Trimming took 1 base from V and 4 from J; bases not matched to a gene: 10. The CDR3 totals 17 residues. Germline V gene data show CDR1 as SNHLY and CDR2 as FYNNEI. The CDR3 loop is CASSEGVSGRMRETQYF. CDR3 sequence (DNA): TGTGCCAGCAGTGAAGGTGTCAGCGGGAGGATGAGAGAGACCCAGTACTTC.

This clonotype was recorded once. This clone may be a read error of a much larger clone one base away. V and J are TRBV9 and TRBJ2-4; 7 bases fit TRBD1. The J call may be faulty, since TRBJ2-5 better matches the DNA end. The germline CDR1 and CDR2 sequences are SGDLS and YYNGEE. The CDR3 covers 13 residues. CDR3 nucleotides: TGTGCCAGCGGCGAGGGACAGCAAGAGACCCAGTACTTC. It encodes CASGEGQQETQYF.

This clonotype showed up just a few times. This chain uses TRBV7-2 with TRBJ2-7, with TRBD2 as a possible D gene (6 bases). Germline V CDR1 and CDR2: SGHTA, FQGNSA. The CDR3 loop spans 16 amino acids. The germline V and J ends were trimmed by 1 base and 3 bases, with 16 bases remaining between them. The CDR3 DNA is TGTGCCAGCAGCTTAGGAGCAGCGGGCGGGGTCTACGAGCAGTACTTC. Its protein product is CASSLGAAGGVYEQYF.

This chain joins TRBV27 and TRBJ2-1, with TRBD2 as a possible D gene (5 bases). Trimming cost V 5 bases and J 3 bases, with 23 bases left between them. This CDR3 comprises 18 residues. Germline CDR1 is MNHEY and CDR2 is SMNVEV (reference sequence). The CDR3 region has the DNA TGTGCCAGCAGTCTCCCTCGATCCACTAGGCGGTTCTACAATGAGCAGTTCTTC. Encoded protein: CASSLPRSTRRFYNEQFF.

This clonotype was observed a single time. V usage is TRBV4-1 and J usage is TRBJ1-4; TRBD1 is a possible D gene (6 bases). Germline V gene lookup returns CDR1 MGHRA and CDR2 YSYEKL. Between the trimmed V and J ends, which lost 0 bases and 6 bases, there was a span of 14 bases. The CDR3 loop spans 16 amino acids. This CDR3 is CASSQDHSDSYEKLFF. The CDR3 DNA follows: TGCGCCAGCAGCCAAGATCATTCGGACAGCTATGAAAAACTGTTTTTT.